The 19 T cell receptor beta chains given below trace back to one sample, sequenced in a study of T-cell memory formation after mild COVID-19. TCRdb analysed the 5' RACE reads with MiXCR anew, one entry per CDR3 protein. The sample holds a few hundred thousand distinct CDR3 sequences, around a quarter seen once. Sequenced: PBMCs or a T cell subset sorted from them (not recorded which). Receptor source: an adult woman who had mild COVID-19 (a few samples of this study predate the infection). Cell type and time point are not known.

The genes are TRBV12-3 or TRBV12-4 and TRBJ2-1; 10 bases are a match to TRBD1. The J segment lost 6 bases and the V segment lost 6 bases, leaving 8 bases of the junction unmatched. CDR3 size: 15 residues. The CDR3 region is CASRHRQGASNEQFF. CDR3 nucleotide sequence: TGTGCCAGCAGACATAGACAGGGGGCAAGCAATGAGCAGTTCTTC.

The rearrangement links TRBV27 to TRBJ2-7; no reliable D call. The V end lost 6 bases, the J end lost 2 bases, and 8 bases lay between the germline ends. Germline-derived CDR1 and CDR2 are MNHEY and SMNVEV (reference sequence). CDR3 length: 12 amino acids. The CDR3 coding sequence is TGTGCCAGCAGAAGGGATCCCTACGAGCAGTACTTC. This sequence encodes CASRRDPYEQYF.

The sample holds a few counts of this clonotype. The rearrangement links TRBV15 to TRBJ1-2; D is unresolved. This CDR3 is built from 11 residues. Trimming cost V 1 base and J 10 bases, with 7 bases left between them. Germline values: CDR1 LNHNV, CDR2 YYDKDF (reference sequence). The CDR3 coding sequence is TGTGCCACCAGCAGAGGGGCTATCTACACCTTC. As protein: CATSRGAIYTF.

This clonotype was recorded many times. CDR3 nucleotide sequence: TGTGCCAGCAGTTTATCACCAGCGGGGGGCCAAGAGACCCAGTACTTC. It specifies CASSLSPAGGQETQYF. This chain joins TRBV27 and TRBJ2-5; 9 bases fit TRBD2. The CDR3 totals 16 residues. Germline CDR1 reads MNHEY; CDR2 reads SMNVEV (reference sequence). The trim removed 0 bases at V and 1 base at J, leaving 3 bases unmatched.

This clonotype appeared once. This sequence joins TRBV7-9 and TRBJ1-2; D gene ambiguous. The germline V and J ends were trimmed by 4 bases and 8 bases, with 17 bases remaining between them. Germline V gene data show CDR1 as SEHNR and CDR2 as FQNEAQ (reference sequence). The CDR3 is made up of 14 amino acids. In nucleotides, the CDR3 is TGTGCCAGCAGCTCGCCCCTTCAGGTGGGAGGCTACACCTTC. It translates to CASSSPLQVGGYTF. The variable domain in full, completed from reference TRBV7-9 and TRBJ1-2, reads DTGVSQNPRHKITKRGQNVTFRCDPISEHNRLYWYRQTLGQGPEFLTYFQNEAQLEKSRLLSDRFSAERPKGSFSTLEIQRTEQGDSAMYLCASSSPLQVGGYTFGSGTRLTVV.

This clonotype was counted at least ten times. This chain joins TRBV7-9 and TRBJ2-7; D is unclear. The CDR3 covers 12 residues. The germline V gene has CDR1 SEHNR and CDR2 FQNEAQ (reference sequence). V dropped 6 bases and J dropped 2 bases, with 8 bases sitting between them. CDR3 residues: CASSLLTYEQYF. The CDR3, as DNA: TGTGCCAGCAGTTTATTAACCTACGAGCAGTACTTC.

This clonotype was seen repeatedly, ten times or more. The chain has TRBV12-5 and TRBJ2-1; D is ambiguous. The CDR3 extends over 11 amino acids. The ends were cut back, 1 base at V and 6 bases at J, with 1 base in the middle. Germline loops: CDR1 LGHNT, CDR2 FRNRAP. CDR3 coding DNA: TGTGCTAGTGGTTTGGGCAATGAGCAGTTCTTC. This sequence encodes CASGLGNEQFF.

This clonotype has just a few counts. V usage is TRBV3-1 and J usage is TRBJ1-2, with 8 positions matching TRBD1. The CDR3 is 14 amino acids. CDR1 LGHDT and CDR2 YNNKEL come from the germline V gene (reference sequence). J was trimmed by 8 bases and V by 2 bases; bases with no gene match: 7. In nucleotides, the CDR3 is TGTGCCAGCAGCCAACCCCCAGGGGGCTACGGCTACACCTTC. It encodes CASSQPPGGYGYTF.

V is TRBV24-1 and J is TRBJ2-3; D is unclear. The V and J ends lost 6 bases and 1 base respectively, with 13 bases between them. The CDR3 spans 15 residues. The germline V gene has CDR1 KGHDR and CDR2 SFDVKD. CDR3 in DNA: TGTGCCACCAGTAGTCGAAAGGGCGGCACAGATACGCAGTATTTT. This translates into CATSSRKGGTDTQYF.

The chain uses TRBV29-1 and TRBJ2-1, with 9 bases fitting TRBD2. The length of the CDR3 is 14 residues. CDR1 and CDR2 from the germline V gene are SQVTM and ANQGSEA. V was pared by 1 base and J by 5 bases, with 3 bases of the junction left unmatched. The CDR3 region is CSVEGLAGHNEQFF. The CDR3 DNA reads as TGCAGCGTTGAAGGGCTAGCGGGACACAATGAGCAGTTCTTC.

The chain carries TRBV5-1 and TRBJ1-1, with no clear D. Deletions cut 3 bases from V and 5 bases from J, with 11 bases between. The CDR3 has 13 residues. Germline CDR1 and CDR2: SGHRS and YFSETQ. This chain's CDR3 is CASSSDRVTEAFF. CDR3 coding DNA: TGCGCCAGCAGCTCGGATAGGGTGACTGAAGCTTTCTTT. The variable domain in full, with the rest retrieved from reference TRBV5-1 and TRBJ1-1, is KAGVTQTPRYLIKTRGQQVTLSCSPISGHRSVSWYQQTPGQGLQFLFEYFSETQRNKGNFPGRFSGRQFSNSRSEMNVSTLELGDSALYLCASSSDRVTEAFFGQGTRLTVV.

This clonotype was counted between two and nine times. The chain recombines TRBV11-3 with TRBJ2-3, with 12 bases fitting TRBD2. The CDR3 has 17 residues. Per germline, CDR1 SGHNT and CDR2 YENEEA. V lost 4 bases and J lost 4; bases outside the gene matches: 9. CDR3 in amino acids: CASSSRLAGVGPDTQYF. The CDR3, as DNA: TGTGCCAGCAGCTCGAGACTAGCGGGAGTAGGACCAGATACGCAGTATTTT.

This clonotype was seen a few times. The chain is built from TRBV7-6 and TRBJ2-7; TRBD2 is a possible D gene (6 bases). This CDR3 is 14 amino acids long. Germline V gene sequence: CDR1 SGHVS, CDR2 FNYEAQ. Between the trimmed V and J ends, which lost 1 base and 3 bases, there was a span of 10 bases. The CDR3 protein is CASSLGDGGYEQYF. The DNA for the CDR3 is TGTGCCAGCAGCTTAGGGGACGGGGGCTACGAGCAGTACTTC.

This clonotype was seen a few times. The genes are TRBV6-6 and TRBJ2-1; 7 bases map to TRBD1. This CDR3 has 15 residues. V lost 5 bases to trimming and J lost 3 bases; unmatched junction nucleotides: 7. The germline V gene has CDR1 MNHNY and CDR2 SVGAGI (reference sequence). CDR3 nucleotide sequence: TGTGCCAGCAGTACCCCGGGACAGAGCTACAATGAGCAGTTCTTC. It specifies CASSTPGQSYNEQFF.

This chain joins TRBV19 and TRBJ2-6; D call uncertain. Trimming removed 5 bases at V and 2 bases at J, with 10 bases between. This CDR3 contains 15 residues. The germline V gene encodes CDR1 LNHDA and CDR2 SQIVND (reference sequence). The CDR3 region is CASSQSFAGANVLTF. Here the CDR3 DNA reads TGTGCCAGTAGTCAGAGTTTTGCTGGGGCCAACGTCCTGACTTTC.

V usage is TRBV6-5 and J usage is TRBJ2-7, with D uncertain. V shed 9 bases and J shed 6 bases, with 15 bases lying between them. The CDR3 covers 12 residues. Germline-derived CDR1 and CDR2 are MNHEY and SVGAGI. The CDR3 DNA is TGTGCCAGTAGGAAGGGATCGGTCGAGCAGTACTTC. Translating gives CASRKGSVEQYF.

This clonotype was seen ten or more times. V usage is TRBV6-2 or TRBV6-3 and J usage is TRBJ2-1, with TRBD1 matching 10 bases. Germline V lookup: CDR1 MNHEY, CDR2 SVGEGT. The CDR3 is 15 residues long. Unmatched junction bases numbered 6, after V lost 8 bases and J lost 2 bases. This chain's CDR3 is CASVPDRGPYNEQFF. The DNA for the CDR3 is TGTGCCAGCGTCCCAGACAGGGGGCCCTACAATGAGCAGTTCTTC.

This clonotype showed up just a few times. The chain carries TRBV20-1 and TRBJ1-5; possibly TRBD1 for D (6 bases). The germline V and J ends were trimmed by 6 bases and 7 bases, with 16 bases remaining between them. This CDR3 is 13 amino acids long. Germline V gene sequence: CDR1 DFQATT, CDR2 SNEGSKA (reference sequence). In nucleotides, the CDR3 is TGCAGTGCACCCCAGGGGAGAGGGCAGCCCCAGCATTTT. Encoded protein: CSAPQGRGQPQHF.

The genes are TRBV7-8 and TRBJ2-2, with D perhaps TRBD1 (6 bases). CDR1 and CDR2 (germline): SGHVS, FQNEAQ. The ends were cut back, 5 bases at V and 4 bases at J, with 17 bases in the middle. The CDR3 consists of 16 residues. CDR3 sequence (DNA): TGTGCCAGCAGCCCAACCGGGACACGCTTCACCGGGGAGCTGTTTTTT. Its translation is CASSPTGTRFTGELFF.